The 12 T cell receptor beta chains presented below share a single source sample, sequenced in a study of cytomegalovirus exposure and HLA in healthy donors. Use of 60 Vbeta and 13 Jbeta primers characterized the PCR. Libraries were prepared by immunoSEQ multiplex PCR; TCRdb keeps only in-frame clonotypes and omits some of them. The data hold approximately 100,000 clones, with roughly 76% observed a single time. Sequenced: PBMCs. The source of these receptors is a human donor in good health.

This clone was picked up one time. The chain employs TRBV9 and TRBJ1-2, with 8 bases identical to TRBD1. Germline V gene sequence: CDR1 SGDLS, CDR2 YYNGEE. The junction had 6 bases not matched to a gene; V was cut back by 3 bases and J by 5 bases. CDR3 length: 14 residues. CDR3 DNA sequence: TGTGCCAGCAGCGAACAGGGGGTGGGATATGGCTACACCTTC. The encoded protein is CASSEQGVGYGYTF.

Remarks on this clone: A read error may produce the germline difference seen at one junction end. The chain couples TRBV9 to TRBJ2-3, with D tentatively TRBD2 (6 bases). This CDR3 region has 13 residues. Germline V CDR1 and CDR2: SGDLS, YYNGEE. The CDR3 is CASSPRSGDGPKF. CDR3 coding DNA: TGTGCCAGCAGCCCCCGATCGGGGGACGGACCGAAGTTT.

This clone was seen more than once but under ten times. The J gene is TRBJ2-7, the V gene TRBV4-3; possibly TRBD1 for D (6 bases). This CDR3 has 15 amino acids. V was cut by 0 bases and J by 2 bases, with 11 bases left in between. CDR1 and CDR2 from the germline V gene are LGHNA and YSLEER. CDR3 nucleotide sequence: TGCGCCAGCAGCCAAGATTTGACAGGACCCTACGAGCAGTACTTC. This gives the protein CASSQDLTGPYEQYF.

The V and J genes are TRBV5-6 and TRBJ2-5; D remains ambiguous. Germline CDR1 SGHDT, CDR2 YYEEEE. This CDR3 contains 11 residues. V lost 3 bases to trimming and J lost 7 bases, with 7 bases between them. CDR3 nucleotides: TGTGCCAGCAGCTGGTGGAGGACCCAGTACTTC. Residues: CASSWWRTQYF.

This sequence joins TRBV30 and TRBJ1-1; the match to TRBD1 covers 7 bases. The ends lost 5 bases at V and 5 bases at J; junction bases unmatched: 2. The germline V gene has CDR1 GTSNPN and CDR2 SVGIG (reference sequence). The CDR3 is 11 amino acids. CDR3: CAWSGQTEAFF. CDR3 coding DNA: TGTGCCTGGTCGGGACAGACTGAAGCTTTCTTT.

This chain joins TRBV5-1 and TRBJ1-2; 8 bases are a match to TRBD1. The V and J ends lost 8 bases and 1 base, in that order; junction bases with no gene match: 10. Germline assignment: CDR1 SGHRS and CDR2 YFSETQ. CDR3 length: 15 amino acids. The CDR3 DNA follows: TGCGCCAGTACCCCCGGGACAGGAGATAACTATGGCTACACCTTC. Encoded protein: CASTPGTGDNYGYTF.

V gene TRBV7-7 combines with J gene TRBJ2-2; maybe TRBD2 (6 bases). This CDR3 spans 14 amino acids. Germline CDR1 is SSHAT and CDR2 is FNYEAQ (reference sequence). The V gene lost 7 bases and the J gene lost 4 bases, with 13 bases spanning the gap. In nucleotides, the CDR3 is TGTGCCAGCACTCTCCTGGAGGGCACCGGGGAGCTGTTTTTT. It codes for CASTLLEGTGELFF. Combining the CDR3 with reference TRBV7-7 and TRBJ2-2 gives the whole variable domain GAGVSQSPRYKVTKRGQDVTLRCDPISSHATLYWYQQALGQGPEFLTYFNYEAQPDKSGLPSDRFSAERPEGSISTLTIQRTEQRDSAMYRCASTLLEGTGELFFGEGSRLTVL.

The chain carries TRBV19 and TRBJ2-4, with D possibly matching TRBD2 (6 bases). The CDR3 runs 15 residues. The V gene lost 3 bases and the J gene lost 2 bases, with 11 bases spanning the gap. From germline, CDR1 is LNHDA and CDR2 SQIVND (reference sequence). The DNA of the CDR3 is TGTGCCAGTAGTATTGGAGGACTAACCAAAAACATTCAGTACTTC. It codes for CASSIGGLTKNIQYF.

The chain joins TRBV19 to TRBJ2-2; D might be TRBD1 (6 bases). V lost 5 bases and J lost 5, with 15 bases in between. The CDR3 loop spans 15 amino acids. Germline V gene data show CDR1 as LNHDA and CDR2 as SQIVND (reference sequence). CDR3 amino acids: CASSETGGATGELFF. The CDR3 DNA is TGTGCCAGTAGTGAGACAGGTGGTGCGACCGGGGAGCTGTTTTTT.

V usage is TRBV6-1 and J usage is TRBJ1-1; 7 bases agree with TRBD1. J gave up 5 bases and V 3 bases, and 12 bases lay outside the gene matches. This CDR3 spans 16 amino acids. Germline V gives CDR1 MNHNS, CDR2 SASEGT. The CDR3 is CASSEPVAGGKTEAFF. In nucleotides, the CDR3 is TGTGCCAGCAGTGAGCCCGTTGCAGGGGGTAAAACTGAAGCTTTCTTT.

The chain recombines TRBV11-2 with TRBJ1-6; D is perhaps TRBD1 (5 bases). Germline V gene sequence: CDR1 SGHAT, CDR2 FQNNGV. The CDR3 has 15 amino acids. Trimming left V 5 bases short and J 9 bases short, with 17 bases between. CDR3 DNA: TGTGCCAGCAGCCTGACCGGGACTACGCCTTCACCCCTCCACTTT. Protein product: CASSLTGTTPSPLHF.

The DNA of the CDR3 is TGCGCCAGCAGCCAAGCGAACGGGGTTGAGCAGTTCTTC. Its translation: CASSQANGVEQFF. The gene calls are TRBV4-1 and TRBJ2-1, with D maybe TRBD2 (5 bases). Germline-derived CDR1 and CDR2 are MGHRA and YSYEKL. Trimming stripped 1 base from V and 9 bases from J, with 10 bases between. The CDR3 runs to 13 residues.